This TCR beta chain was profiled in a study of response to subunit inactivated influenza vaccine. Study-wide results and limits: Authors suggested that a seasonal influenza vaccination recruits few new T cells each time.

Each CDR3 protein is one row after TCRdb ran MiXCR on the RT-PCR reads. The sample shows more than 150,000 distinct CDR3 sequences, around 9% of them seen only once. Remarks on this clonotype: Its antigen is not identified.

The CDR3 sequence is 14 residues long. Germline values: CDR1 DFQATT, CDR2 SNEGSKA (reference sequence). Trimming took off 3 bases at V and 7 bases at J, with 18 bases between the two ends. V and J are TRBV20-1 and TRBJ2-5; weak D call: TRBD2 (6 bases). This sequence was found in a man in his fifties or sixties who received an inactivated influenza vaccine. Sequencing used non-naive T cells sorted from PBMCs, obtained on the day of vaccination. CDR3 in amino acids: CSASPLRELGTQYF. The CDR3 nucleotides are TGCAGTGCTAGTCCCCTCCGGGAGTTGGGGACCCAGTACTTC.